The 27 T cell receptor beta chains presented below share a single source sample, sequenced in a study of blood T cells in healthy people across ages. The authors ran a second PCR of 7 to 11 cycles using a sample-barcoded 5' primer and a J-beta primer mix. TCRdb itself ran the 5' RACE reads through MiXCR, one entry per CDR3 protein. Of fewer than 750,000 distinct CDR3 sequences listed, around 52% are singletons. What was sequenced was blood. The receptors come from a woman aged 80 or over in good health.

This clonotype was recorded at least ten times. The V gene is TRBV20-1, the J gene TRBJ1-5; D is ambiguous. The V gene's germline CDR1 is DFQATT and CDR2 SNEGSKA (reference sequence). V was cut by 5 bases and J by 5 bases, with 16 bases left in between. This CDR3 has 14 residues. DNA of the CDR3: TGCAGTGCTTCCGGACCTTCGGTCCATCAGCCCCAGCATTTT. Its protein product is CSASGPSVHQPQHF.

The chain uses TRBV7-8 and TRBJ2-2; tentatively, D is TRBD2 (6 bases). The V and J ends lost 2 bases and 4 bases respectively, with 14 bases between them. This CDR3 is built from 16 residues. CDR1 and CDR2 (germline): SGHVS, FQNEAQ. The CDR3 region is CASSLMGGWVTGELFF. CDR3 nucleotides: TGTGCCAGCAGCTTAATGGGAGGCTGGGTCACCGGGGAGCTGTTTTTT.

The chain uses TRBV6-2 or TRBV6-3 and TRBJ2-2; TRBD2 matches 8 bases. After removal of 3 bases from V and 11 bases from J, the junction contained 8 bases not matched to a gene. The CDR3 loop spans 14 amino acids. CDR1 and CDR2 from the germline V gene are MNHEY and SVGEGT. The CDR3, as DNA: TGTGCCAGCAGTTATGGAGGGACTAGTCCTGAGCTGTTTTTT. Translation: CASSYGGTSPELFF.

At least ten counts were recorded for this clonotype. This chain connects TRBV12-3 or TRBV12-4 to TRBJ2-3, with D hard to call. Trimming took off 5 bases at V and 0 bases at J, with 12 bases between the two ends. This CDR3 has 15 residues. In DNA form, the CDR3 reads TGTGCCAGCAGTCCCCCCGGAGCTAGCACAGATACGCAGTATTTT. Translation gives CASSPPGASTDTQYF.

As to this clonotype: This clone may be a read error of a much larger clone one base away. CDR3 DNA: TGTGCCAGCAGTTTTAACACAGGTACGCAGTATTTT. Translated: CASSFNTGTQYF. The chain joins TRBV28 to TRBJ2-3, with D tentatively TRBD1 (5 bases). CDR1 and CDR2 from the germline V gene are MDHEN and SYDVKM. CDR3 length: 12 residues.

This chain connects TRBV9 to TRBJ2-3; D remains unclear. The CDR3 has 13 residues. V dropped 0 bases and J dropped 6 bases, with 8 bases sitting between them. The V gene's germline CDR1 is SGDLS and CDR2 YYNGEE. CDR3 nucleotides: TGTGCCAGCAGCGTAGCTCAGGTCGATACGCAGTATTTT. Translated: CASSVAQVDTQYF.

The chain uses TRBV28 and TRBJ2-2; 9 bases line up with TRBD1. Germline CDR1 MDHEN, CDR2 SYDVKM. The V gene end was trimmed by 9 bases and the J gene end by 1 base; junction bases not matched to a gene: 9. The CDR3 has 16 amino acids. The CDR3 loop reads CAREQGAPLNTGELFF. CDR3 DNA: TGTGCCAGGGAACAGGGGGCCCCATTGAACACCGGGGAGCTGTTTTTT.

The rearrangement joins TRBV12-3 or TRBV12-4 to TRBJ2-6, with D hard to call. This CDR3 spans 14 amino acids. The ends were cut back, 7 bases at V and 1 base at J, with 8 bases in the middle. As DNA, the CDR3 is TGTGCCAGCACTGTGAAATCTGGGGCCAACGTCCTGACTTTC. It codes for CASTVKSGANVLTF.

On this clonotype itself: A much more abundant neighbour one base away suggests this may be a read error. The V call is TRBV6-4, the J call TRBJ2-6; D is unresolved. In germline, CDR1 is MRHNA, CDR2 SNTAGT. CDR3 size: 15 residues. The V end lost 5 bases, the J end lost 1 base, and 9 bases lay between the germline ends. The CDR3 loop is CASSNTASGANVLTF. The CDR3 coding sequence is TGTGCCAGCAGTAACACAGCTTCTGGGGCCAACGTCCTGACTTTC.

On this clonotype itself: This may be a read error: a much more frequent sequence differs by one nucleotide. The CDR3 DNA reads as TGTGCCAGCAGCCAAGAGATTCGAGCGAGCGGGGGCAATGAGCAGTTCTTC. Residues: CASSQEIRASGGNEQFF. This rearrangement joins TRBV3-1 to TRBJ2-1; TRBD2 agrees at 8 bases. This CDR3 contains 17 residues. Trimming cost V 0 bases and J 6 bases; bases outside gene matches: 10. Germline V gene lookup returns CDR1 LGHDT and CDR2 YNNKEL (reference sequence).

This clonotype was detected many times. CDR3 DNA: TGTGCCATCAATTCTTTTCGACAGGGGGCGGATCCGGGCTATGGCTACACCTTC. It translates to CAINSFRQGADPGYGYTF. This chain uses TRBV10-3 with TRBJ1-2; 10 positions agree with TRBD1. The CDR3 loop spans 18 amino acids. The trim removed 7 bases at V and 4 bases at J, leaving 18 bases unmatched. The germline V gene encodes CDR1 ENHRY and CDR2 SYGVKD.

The chain carries TRBV9 and TRBJ2-7; no firm D call. Germline loops: CDR1 SGDLS, CDR2 YYNGEE. V was cut by 3 bases and J by 10 bases, with 5 bases left in between. The CDR3 spans 9 residues. CDR3 residues: CASSGYQYF. CDR3 DNA sequence: TGTGCCAGCAGCGGTTACCAGTACTTC.

This clonotype was picked up a small number of times. The rearrangement uses TRBV7-3 and TRBJ2-1; 11 bases line up with TRBD1. CDR1 and CDR2 (germline): SGHTA, FQGTGA. The CDR3 covers 17 residues. The V segment lost 0 bases and the J segment 4 bases; nucleotides outside the gene matches: 5. CDR3 DNA sequence: TGTGCCAGCAGCTTAACCGGGACAGGGGGTCGGTACAATGAGCAGTTCTTC. Translation: CASSLTGTGGRYNEQFF.

This chain links TRBV6-2 or TRBV6-3 with TRBJ2-1; perhaps TRBD2 as D (6 bases). CDR1 is MNHEY, CDR2 SVGEGT, per germline. V was pared by 0 bases and J by 0 bases, with 21 bases between. This CDR3 has 20 amino acids. In DNA, the CDR3 is TGTGCCAGCAGTTACTCTGGCGGGCGGGGTTACTTAATCTCCTACAATGAGCAGTTCTTC. Its translation is CASSYSGGRGYLISYNEQFF.

This chain joins TRBV7-9 and TRBJ1-4; D is unresolved. The V gene's germline CDR1 is SEHNR and CDR2 FQNEAQ (reference sequence). There are 13 residues in the CDR3. Deletions cut 5 bases from V and 0 bases from J, with 4 bases between. In DNA, the CDR3 is TGTGCCAGCAGCGTAACAACTAATGAAAAACTGTTTTTT. Encoded protein: CASSVTTNEKLFF.

This clonotype was found once. Germline and junction disagree at one end, which may indicate a read error. J is TRBJ1-1 and V is TRBV7-9; 7 positions match TRBD1. Per the germline V gene, CDR1 is SEHNR and CDR2 is FQNEAQ (reference sequence). The CDR3 length is 16 residues. This chain's CDR3 is CASSLRMSGGNAEAFF. In nucleotides, the CDR3 is TGTGCCAGCAGCTTAAGGATGTCAGGGGGGAACGCTGAAGCTTTCTTT.

The chain uses TRBV20-1 and TRBJ2-2; D might be TRBD1 (6 bases). V lost 1 base and J 6 bases, leaving 9 bases between the germline ends. Germline lookup yields CDR1 DFQATT and CDR2 SNEGSKA (reference sequence). This CDR3 has 13 amino acids. The CDR3 protein is CSARVRGAGELFF. DNA of the CDR3: TGCAGTGCTAGAGTCAGGGGAGCCGGGGAGCTGTTTTTT.

This clonotype came up a few times. The rearrangement links TRBV7-2 to TRBJ2-3; 11 bases agree with TRBD2. The germline gives CDR1 SGHTA, CDR2 FQGNSA. V lost 4 bases and J lost 1; bases outside the gene matches: 4. This CDR3 has 16 amino acids. CDR3 protein: CASSSPTSGGTDTQYF. The CDR3 DNA follows: TGTGCCAGCAGCTCCCCGACTAGCGGGGGCACAGATACGCAGTATTTT.

This clonotype was found many times. The chain employs TRBV2 and TRBJ1-2, with 8 bases aligning to TRBD1. The V gene's germline CDR1 is SNHLY and CDR2 FYNNEI. The CDR3 totals 12 residues. The trim removed 6 bases at V and 3 bases at J, leaving 0 bases unmatched. The CDR3 sequence is CASRDRDYGYTF. In nucleotides, the CDR3 is TGTGCCAGCAGGGACAGGGACTATGGCTACACCTTC.

The chain links TRBV6-1 to TRBJ1-2; 12 nucleotides agree with TRBD1. The CDR3 totals 13 residues. The germline V gene encodes CDR1 MNHNS and CDR2 SASEGT. V trimming: 4 bases; J trimming: 6 bases; junction bases outside the gene matches: 0. CDR3: CASSGDRGHGYTF. The CDR3 region has the DNA TGTGCCAGCAGTGGGGACAGGGGGCATGGCTACACCTTC.

Comments on this clonotype: Given a much more abundant clone one base away, this may be a read error. J is TRBJ2-1 and V is TRBV6-1; a weak D match, TRBD2 (6 bases). This CDR3 contains 12 residues. The germline gives CDR1 MNHNS, CDR2 SASEGT. CDR3 amino acids: CDSSTDGGSKFF. The CDR3 bases are TGTGACAGCAGTACTGATGGGGGGAGTAAGTTCTTC.

In its sample, this clonotype was seen a few times. This sequence joins TRBV5-1 and TRBJ2-5; possible D gene TRBD1, 6 bases. CDR1 SGHRS and CDR2 YFSETQ come from the germline V gene. V lost 3 bases, J lost 1 base, and 10 bases lay in between. The CDR3 runs to 14 residues. The CDR3 DNA sequence: TGCGCCAGCAGCTGGGGACACATCCAAGAGACCCAGTACTTC. Its translation is CASSWGHIQETQYF.

The rearrangement links TRBV28 to TRBJ1-5; D may be TRBD1 (5 bases). Germline V gene sequence: CDR1 MDHEN, CDR2 SYDVKM. Trimming removed 1 base at V and 4 bases at J, with 17 bases between. The CDR3 has 17 residues. The CDR3 spells CASSLFMGPAENQPQHF. The DNA of the CDR3 is TGTGCCAGCAGTTTATTTATGGGGCCGGCAGAGAATCAGCCCCAGCATTTT. The variable domain in full, with the rest retrieved from reference TRBV28 and TRBJ1-5, is DVKVTQSSRYLVKRTGEKVFLECVQDMDHENMFWYRQDPGLGLRLIYFSYDVKMKEKGDIPEGYSVSREKKERFSLILESASTNQTSMYLCASSLFMGPAENQPQHFGDGTRLSIL.

This chain connects TRBV28 to TRBJ1-5, with D unresolved. Germline V gene data show CDR1 as MDHEN and CDR2 as SYDVKM. Trimming removed 3 bases from V and 5 bases from J, with 5 bases in between. The CDR3 extends over 12 amino acids. Here the CDR3 reads CASSLSHQPQHF. CDR3 nucleotide sequence: TGTGCCAGCAGTTTGTCTCATCAGCCCCAGCATTTT.

This clonotype was seen once. A read error is possible here, since a much larger clone lies one base away. J is TRBJ2-5 and V is TRBV29-1, with D perhaps matching TRBD1 (5 bases). TRBJ2-1 explains the end of the DNA better; the J call may be wrong. CDR1 is SQVTM and CDR2 is ANQGSEA in the germline V gene. This CDR3 region has 13 residues. The CDR3 nucleotides read TGCAGCGCCGGCCCCGACAGCCAAGAGACCCAGTTCTTC. Amino acid sequence: CSAGPDSQETQFF.

The chain has TRBV10-3 and TRBJ2-5; no clear D gene. The J call is uncertain, as TRBJ2-7 better fits the DNA end. CDR3 length: 14 amino acids. Germline V gene sequence: CDR1 ENHRY, CDR2 SYGVKD. CDR3 region: CAISDGRKSYEQYF. In nucleotides, the CDR3 is TGTGCCATCAGTGATGGGCGGAAATCCTACGAGCAGTACTTC.

V gene TRBV7-2 combines with J gene TRBJ1-1; D uncertain. The ends were cut back, 4 bases at V and 4 bases at J, with 10 bases in the middle. Germline V gives CDR1 SGHTA, CDR2 FQGNSA. This CDR3 is built from 13 residues. The CDR3 DNA reads TGTGCCAGCAGCTCTCAGAGAGGCACTGAAGCTTTCTTT. It translates to CASSSQRGTEAFF. Full variable domain (outside the CDR3, taken from reference TRBV7-2 and TRBJ1-1): GAGVSQSPSNKVTEKGKDVELRCDPISGHTALYWYRQSLGQGLEFLIYFQGNSAPDKSGLPSDRFSAERTGGSVSTLTIQRTQQEDSAVYLCASSSQRGTEAFFGQGTRLTVV.